Sequencing of this T cell receptor beta chain was carried out in a study of blood T cell repertoires in COVID-19. The method was immunoSEQ multiplex PCR; TCRdb's version includes in-frame clones alone and lacks a portion of them. The data show some 96,000 clones, roughly 87% seen once. Germline assignment: CDR1 MDHEN and CDR2 SYDVKM. This CDR3 has 14 amino acids. Losses at the gene ends were 8 bases for V and 3 bases for J; bases not matched to a gene: 6. The chain has TRBV28 and TRBJ1-4, with 7 bases aligning to TRBD1. Sequenced material: peripheral blood. The clonotype was recovered from a man younger than 45 in a cohort sampled during active COVID-19. CDR3 nucleotide sequence: TGTGCCAGCCCGAGGGGACAGTCTAATGAAAAACTGTTTTTT. It is translated as CASPRGQSNEKLFF.